This T cell receptor (beta chain) came from a study of cytomegalovirus exposure and HLA in healthy donors (TCRdb year 2017). Context from the whole study: According to a later analysis, the approximately 120 validation repertoires were produced on the same platform as the roughly 700 repertoires of the first cohort. The study combined high-throughput TCR immunosequencing, statistical association of individual TCRs with disease status, and machine learning to predict cytomegalovirus infection status. In addition to the first cohort of 666 subjects, a separate validation cohort of approximately 120 different subjects was used. The study aimed to test whether cataloging public T cell receptors could reveal signatures of past pathogen exposure.

Worth noting for this clone: Its antigen has not been determined. The input lacks base qualities; no much larger clone sits a single base away.

The library was built by means of the immunoSEQ multiplex PCR assay. In the authors' own workflow: A statistical classification framework was developed to diagnose cytomegalovirus status using the catalog of TCR beta chain sequences. As stored in TCRdb, this immuneACCESS dataset retains in-frame rearrangements with V and J assigned. A fraction of the clones does not appear; measured against another copy, unresolved V genes explain less than half of the discrepancy, and the remainder lacks a known reason. V and J calls plus clone size are reproduced from that table; the DNA served to infer D and trimming. This sample lists approximately 210,000 clones; approximately 85% were detected once. The top ten clones comprise over 1.1% of the sample. The donors belonged to the validation cohort of under 150 subjects, which was separate from the approximately 700-subject first cohort. The investigation overall reported the following: Most TCR sequences were seen in very few donors, while some public TCRs were found in many individuals. A total of 150 or so TCR beta chains were listed by the study as associated with cytomegalovirus. All 120 or so repertoires were used to score co-occurrence in the validation cohort in a later analysis, because that analysis had no HLA typing for the cohort. The authors suggested that the approach could potentially be extended to other disease states and immunological phenotypes. Of the cluster scores, around 95% were above 0 in a later analysis, which found that TCRs clustered in the first cohort also tended to co-occur in the 120 or so validation repertoires. Cytomegalovirus status was reported to be diagnosed by the classifier with high specificity and sensitivity in both the original and validation cohorts. Three of the identified cytomegalovirus-associated TCR beta chains were confirmed in vitro to be specific for cytomegalovirus antigens.

CDR1 and CDR2 (SGHRS, YFSETQ) derive from the germline V gene. The CDR3 contains 14 residues, cysteine and phenylalanine counted. The only DNA kept is the CDR3, 42 bases in frame from the first base. V is cut back by 3 bases and J by 3 bases, with 4 bases in the junction unmatched. This TCR was sampled from a woman in her late teens or twenties in good health and CMV-seronegative. What was sequenced was PBMCs. The chain uses TRBV5-1 and TRBJ2-5, with 8 central nucleotides matching TRBD2. The CDR3 amino acid sequence is: CASSSGLAKETQYF. The nucleotides are TGCGCCAGCAGCTCCGGACTAGCTAAAGAGACCCAGTACTTC. The CDR3, completed at both ends by the reference TRBV5-1 and TRBJ2-5 genes, gives the full variable domain KAGVTQTPRYLIKTRGQQVTLSCSPISGHRSVSWYQQTPGQGLQFLFEYFSETQRNKGNFPGRFSGRQFSNSRSEMNVSTLELGDSALYLCASSSGLAKETQYFGPGTRLLVL.